This T cell receptor beta chain was recovered during a study of Tregs in tolerant kidney transplant recipients (dated 2019 in TCRdb). Regarding the study in general: TCRbeta sequencing was used in the study to identify donor-specific regulatory T cells before combined kidney and bone marrow transplantation, and the identified cells were then tracked after transplant.

For TCRbeta CDR3 sequencing, genomic DNA was extracted from sorted cells using the QIAGEN DNeasy Blood and Tissue Kit. High-throughput TCRbeta CDR3 sequencing, including PCR amplification with bias correction and internal controls, was performed commercially through immunoSEQ. The study's own analysis went as follows. A unique productive TCRbeta sequence was defined by the CDR3 nucleotide sequence when primers matched, and otherwise by the CDR3 amino acid sequence together with the Vbeta and Jbeta genes. Sorting error was corrected by removing sequences shared between sorted populations at a frequency ratio of 2:1 or less, and the remaining shared sequences were assigned to the higher population. Sequences were defined as donor-reactive when expanded at least 5-fold in CFSE-low cells versus unstimulated cells and present at a frequency of at least 0.01% in CFSE-low cells. Repertoire divergence was quantified by Jensen-Shannon divergence using the top 100 TCRbeta sequences ranked by frequency. When a sample had multiple sequencing runs, each run was corrected for sorting error separately and the runs were then pooled. In its TCRdb copy, this immuneACCESS table keeps in-frame sequences only and misses some clones. Where compared with another copy, unresolved V genes explain less than half of these, and the others have no known cause. V and J calls and clone size are copied from that table; D and trimming were computed from the DNA. The sample yields 84,000 or so clones; 80% to 95% were counted once. 1.5% to 2% of the sample rests with the top ten.

About this clone itself: Its specific antigen is unknown. No much larger clone exists at a distance of one base, and base qualities are not known.

Trimming takes 9 bases from V and 7 bases from J, and the germline ends sit 15 bases apart. The CDR3, cysteine through phenylalanine, is 13 amino acids long. Solely the CDR3 DNA is kept, with 39 bases framed from the first base. The germline V gene (reference sequence) yields LNHNV for CDR1 and YYDKDF for CDR2. The study at large found these results: Donor-specific Treg expansion exceeded global Treg expansion in tolerant patients, suggesting antigen-driven rather than nonspecific expansion. The study was limited by small patient numbers, and the findings need validation in larger populations and under other immunosuppression protocols. For some patients, the PCR primers changed as time went on, which meant samples from those patients could not be compared with one another at the nucleotide level. Biological reproducibility was not examined directly, but technical replication error appeared to be minimal. Expanding Tregs with activated donor B cells appeared to identify the most biologically relevant and donor-specific TCRbeta repertoire.

Transplants used related donors with nonmyeloablative bone marrow transplantation; mixed chimerism was transient in the human trials. Thawed PBMCs were FACS-sorted into unstimulated Tregs (CD4+CD25+CD127-), CD4+ non-Tregs (CD4+CD25-), CD4 cells and CD8 cells. The patients were a few recipients of combined kidney and bone marrow transplants from the ITN036ST trial, and samples were available only for these trial subjects. Healthy control blood was processed by Ficoll density gradient to PBMCs and cryopreserved; patient PBMCs were collected before and after transplant. This receptor was obtained from a human patient who received a combined kidney and bone marrow transplant. After a transplant, not all T cells may be the patient's own; some may come from the graft donor. The specimen comprised CD4+ T cells from blood (PBMCs), sampled 12 months after the transplant. Recombination connected TRBV15 to TRBJ2-2; the D gene is perhaps TRBD1, from 6 matching bases. The CDR3 is CATGQGNYGELFF. The DNA reads as follows: TGTGCCACTGGGCAGGGGAATTACGGGGAGCTGTTTTTT. The CDR3, completed at both ends by the reference TRBV15 and TRBJ2-2 genes, gives the full variable domain DAMVIQNPRYQVTQFGKPVTLSCSQTLNHNVMYWYQQKSSQAPKLLFHYYDKDFNNEADTPDNFQSRRPNTSFCFLDIRSPGLGDTAMYLCATGQGNYGELFFGEGSRLTVL.